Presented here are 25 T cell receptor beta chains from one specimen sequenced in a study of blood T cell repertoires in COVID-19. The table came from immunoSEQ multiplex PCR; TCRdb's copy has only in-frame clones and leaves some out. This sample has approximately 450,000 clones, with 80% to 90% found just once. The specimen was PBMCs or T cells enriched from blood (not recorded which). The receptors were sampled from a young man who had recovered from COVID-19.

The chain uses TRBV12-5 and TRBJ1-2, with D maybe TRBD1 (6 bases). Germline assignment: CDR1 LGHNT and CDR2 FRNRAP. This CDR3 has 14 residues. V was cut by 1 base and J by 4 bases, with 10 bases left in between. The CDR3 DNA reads TGTGCTAGTGGTTTGGGCCGGGACACCTATGGCTACACCTTC. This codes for CASGLGRDTYGYTF.

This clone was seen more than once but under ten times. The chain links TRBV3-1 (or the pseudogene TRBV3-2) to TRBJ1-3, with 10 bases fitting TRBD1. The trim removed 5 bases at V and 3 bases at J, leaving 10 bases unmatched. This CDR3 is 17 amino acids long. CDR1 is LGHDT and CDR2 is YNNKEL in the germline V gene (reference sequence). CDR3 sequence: CASSARKDRGYGNTIYF. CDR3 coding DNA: TGTGCCAGCAGCGCGAGGAAGGACAGGGGGTATGGAAACACCATATATTTT.

CDR3 nucleotide sequence: TGTGCCGGGAGACGAGACCTCGGAACTTTCTTT. It yields the protein CAGRRDLGTFF. This sequence joins TRBV7-3 and TRBJ1-1; D remains unclear. Per the germline V gene, CDR1 is SGHTA and CDR2 is FQGTGA. The CDR3 extends over 11 amino acids. V lost 11 bases to trimming and J lost 12 bases, with 19 bases between them.

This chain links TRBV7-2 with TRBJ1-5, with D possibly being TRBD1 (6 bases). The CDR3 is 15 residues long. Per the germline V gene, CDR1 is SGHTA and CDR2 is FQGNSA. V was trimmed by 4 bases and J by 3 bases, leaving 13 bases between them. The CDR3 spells CASSSDRLYNQPQHF. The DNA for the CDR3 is TGTGCCAGCAGCTCCGACAGGCTATACAATCAGCCCCAGCATTTT.

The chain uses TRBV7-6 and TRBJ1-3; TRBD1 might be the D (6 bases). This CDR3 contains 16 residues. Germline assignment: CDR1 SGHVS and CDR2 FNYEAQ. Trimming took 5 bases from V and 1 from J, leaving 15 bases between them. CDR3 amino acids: CASSLGTYNSGNTIYF. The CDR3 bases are TGTGCCAGCAGCCTTGGGACATACAATTCTGGAAACACCATATATTTT. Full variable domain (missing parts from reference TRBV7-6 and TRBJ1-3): GAGVSQSPRYKVTKRGQDVALRCDPISGHVSLYWYRQALGQGPEFLTYFNYEAQQDKSGLPNDRFSAERPEGSISTLTIQRTEQRDSAMYRCASSLGTYNSGNTIYFGEGSWLTVV.

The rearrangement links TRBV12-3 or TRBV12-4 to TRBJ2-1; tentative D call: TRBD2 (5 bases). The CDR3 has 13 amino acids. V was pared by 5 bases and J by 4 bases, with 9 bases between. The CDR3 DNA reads TGTGCCAGCAGTCCTAGCCTATACAATGAGCAGTTCTTC. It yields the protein CASSPSLYNEQFF.

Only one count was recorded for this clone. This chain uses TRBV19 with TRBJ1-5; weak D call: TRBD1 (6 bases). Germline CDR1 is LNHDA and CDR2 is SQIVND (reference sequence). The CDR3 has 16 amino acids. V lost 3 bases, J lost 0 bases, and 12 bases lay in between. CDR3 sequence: CASSMLQGYSNQPQHF. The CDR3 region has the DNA TGTGCCAGTAGTATGCTACAGGGTTATAGCAATCAGCCCCAGCATTTT.

CDR3 in DNA: TGTGCCAGCAGTTTAGGGGGGGTGGATGAAAAACTGTTTTTT. It specifies CASSLGGVDEKLFF. V is TRBV28 and J is TRBJ1-4, with D possibly TRBD1 on 5 matching bases. The V end was cut by 2 bases, the J end by 6 bases, with 10 bases between. Germline values: CDR1 MDHEN, CDR2 SYDVKM. The CDR3 has 14 residues.

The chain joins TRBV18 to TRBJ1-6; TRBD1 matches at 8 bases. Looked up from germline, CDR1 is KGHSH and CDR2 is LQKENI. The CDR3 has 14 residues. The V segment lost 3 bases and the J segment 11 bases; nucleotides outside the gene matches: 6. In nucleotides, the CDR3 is TGTGCCAGCTCACCGCAGGACAGGGTGCCACCCCTCCACTTT. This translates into CASSPQDRVPPLHF. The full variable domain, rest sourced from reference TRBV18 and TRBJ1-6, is NAGVMQNPRHLVRRRGQEARLRCSPMKGHSHVYWYRQLPEEGLKFMVYLQKENIIDESGMPKERFSAEFPKEGPSILRIQQVVRGDSAAYFCASSPQDRVPPLHFGNGTRLTVT.

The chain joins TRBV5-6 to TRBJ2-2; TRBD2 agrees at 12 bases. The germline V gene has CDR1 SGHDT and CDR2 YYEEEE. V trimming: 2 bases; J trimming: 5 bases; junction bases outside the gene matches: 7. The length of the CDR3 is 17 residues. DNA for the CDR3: TGTGCCAGCAGCTTAACTAGCGGGAGGTCGGCTACCGGGGAGCTGTTTTTT. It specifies CASSLTSGRSATGELFF. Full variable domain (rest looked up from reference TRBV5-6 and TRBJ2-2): DAGVTQSPTHLIKTRGQQVTLRCSPKSGHDTVSWYQQALGQGPQFIFQYYEEEERQRGNFPDRFSGHQFPNYSSELNVNALLLGDSALYLCASSLTSGRSATGELFFGEGSRLTVL.

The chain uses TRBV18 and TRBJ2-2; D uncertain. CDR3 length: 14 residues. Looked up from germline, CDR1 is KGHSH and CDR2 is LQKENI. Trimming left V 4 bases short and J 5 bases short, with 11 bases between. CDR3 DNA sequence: TGTGCCAGCTCACAGGAATCGCGGACCGGGGAGCTGTTTTTT. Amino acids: CASSQESRTGELFF.

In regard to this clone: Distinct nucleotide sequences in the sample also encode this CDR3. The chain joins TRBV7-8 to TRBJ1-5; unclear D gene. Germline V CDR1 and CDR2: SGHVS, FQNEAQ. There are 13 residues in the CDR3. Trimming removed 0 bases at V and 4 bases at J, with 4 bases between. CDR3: CASSLALNQPQHF. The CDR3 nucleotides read TGTGCCAGCAGCTTAGCTCTAAATCAGCCCCAGCATTTT.

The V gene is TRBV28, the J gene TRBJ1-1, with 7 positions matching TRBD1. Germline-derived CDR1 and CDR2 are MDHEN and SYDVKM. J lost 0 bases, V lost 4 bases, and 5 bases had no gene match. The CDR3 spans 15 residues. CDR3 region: CASSSQGVMNTEAFF. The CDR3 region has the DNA TGTGCCAGCAGTTCTCAGGGGGTGATGAACACTGAAGCTTTCTTT.

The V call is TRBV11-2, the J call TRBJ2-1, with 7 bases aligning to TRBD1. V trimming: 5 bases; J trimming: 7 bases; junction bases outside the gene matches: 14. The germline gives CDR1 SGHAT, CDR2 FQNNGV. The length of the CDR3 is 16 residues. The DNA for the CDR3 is TGTGCCAGCAGCCTATCCCCGGGACAGAGTCTTAATGAGCAGTTCTTC. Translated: CASSLSPGQSLNEQFF.

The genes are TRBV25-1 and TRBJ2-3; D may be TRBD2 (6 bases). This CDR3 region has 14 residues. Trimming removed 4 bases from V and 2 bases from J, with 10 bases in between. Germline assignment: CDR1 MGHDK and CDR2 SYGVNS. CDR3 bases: TGTGCCAGCAGTGCCGCGGACTACACAGATACGCAGTATTTT. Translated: CASSAADYTDTQYF.

The CDR3 spells CASSEKVEGRQPQHF. The DNA for the CDR3 is TGTGCCAGTAGTGAAAAGGTGGAGGGACGTCAGCCCCAGCATTTT. This rearrangement joins TRBV19 to TRBJ1-5; TRBD1 is a possible D gene (5 bases). The CDR3 spans 15 residues. V lost 5 bases and J 6 bases, leaving 17 bases between the germline ends. CDR1 is LNHDA and CDR2 is SQIVND in the germline V gene (reference sequence).

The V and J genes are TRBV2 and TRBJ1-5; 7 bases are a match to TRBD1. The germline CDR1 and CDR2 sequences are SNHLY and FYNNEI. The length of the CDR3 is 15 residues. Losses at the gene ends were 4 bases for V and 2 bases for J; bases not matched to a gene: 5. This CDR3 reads CASSGDRGGNQPQHF. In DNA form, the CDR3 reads TGTGCCAGCAGTGGGGACAGAGGAGGCAATCAGCCCCAGCATTTT.

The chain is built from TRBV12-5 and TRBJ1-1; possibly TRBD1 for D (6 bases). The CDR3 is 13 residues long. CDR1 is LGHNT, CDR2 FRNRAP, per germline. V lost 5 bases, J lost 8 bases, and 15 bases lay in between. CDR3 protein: CASGIMAGTEAFF. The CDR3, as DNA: TGTGCTAGTGGTATAATGGCCGGGACAGAAGCTTTCTTT. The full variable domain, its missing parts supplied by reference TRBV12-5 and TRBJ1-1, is DARVTQTPRHKVTEMGQEVTMRCQPILGHNTVFWYRQTMMQGLELLAYFRNRAPLDDSGMPKDRFSAEMPDATLATLKIQPSEPRDSAVYFCASGIMAGTEAFFGQGTRLTVV.

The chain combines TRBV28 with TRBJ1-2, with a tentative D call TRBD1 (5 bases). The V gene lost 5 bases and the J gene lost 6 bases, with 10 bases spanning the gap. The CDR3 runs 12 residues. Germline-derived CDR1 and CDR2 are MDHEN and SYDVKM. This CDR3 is CASSPQGNGYTF. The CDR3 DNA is TGTGCCAGCAGTCCCCAGGGTAATGGCTACACCTTC.

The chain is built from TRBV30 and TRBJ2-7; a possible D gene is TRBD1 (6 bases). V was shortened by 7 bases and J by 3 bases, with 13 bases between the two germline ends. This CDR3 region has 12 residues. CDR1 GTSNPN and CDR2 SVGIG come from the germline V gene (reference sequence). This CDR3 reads CASQGNGYEQYF. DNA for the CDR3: TGTGCCTCTCAGGGGAACGGCTACGAGCAGTACTTC.

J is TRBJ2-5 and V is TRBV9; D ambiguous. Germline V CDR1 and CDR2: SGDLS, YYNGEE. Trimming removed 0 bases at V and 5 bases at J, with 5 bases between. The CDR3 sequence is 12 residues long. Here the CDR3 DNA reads TGTGCCAGCAGCGTAGATCATGAGACCCAGTACTTC. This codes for CASSVDHETQYF.

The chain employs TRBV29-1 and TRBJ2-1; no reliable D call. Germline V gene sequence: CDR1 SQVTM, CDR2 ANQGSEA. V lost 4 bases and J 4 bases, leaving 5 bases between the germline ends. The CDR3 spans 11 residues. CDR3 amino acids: CSVAGYNEQFF. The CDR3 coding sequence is TGCAGCGTTGCGGGTTACAATGAGCAGTTCTTC.

CDR3 protein: CATSDPGLAGKDTQYF. The CDR3 DNA reads TGTGCCACCAGTGATCCGGGACTAGCGGGGAAAGATACGCAGTATTTT. The gene calls are TRBV24-1 and TRBJ2-3, with 13 bases aligning to TRBD2. Germline values: CDR1 KGHDR, CDR2 SFDVKD. Trimming at V came to 3 bases and at J to 5 bases, leaving 4 bases not matched to a gene. The CDR3 runs 16 residues.

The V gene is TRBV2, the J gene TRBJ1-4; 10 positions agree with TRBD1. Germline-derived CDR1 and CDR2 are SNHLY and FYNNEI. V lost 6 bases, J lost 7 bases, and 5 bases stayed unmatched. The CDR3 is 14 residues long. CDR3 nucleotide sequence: TGTGCCAGCAGCGGGAGGACAGGGGGTGAAAAACTGTTTTTT. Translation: CASSGRTGGEKLFF.

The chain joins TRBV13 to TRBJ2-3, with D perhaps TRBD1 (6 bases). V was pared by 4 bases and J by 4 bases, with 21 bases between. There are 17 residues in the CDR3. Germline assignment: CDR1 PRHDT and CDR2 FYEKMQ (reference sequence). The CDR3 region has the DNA TGTGCCAGCAGCTCCCCGCCGGCAGGGGTTTTATCAGATACGCAGTATTTT. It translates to CASSSPPAGVLSDTQYF. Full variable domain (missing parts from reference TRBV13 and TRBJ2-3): AAGVIQSPRHLIKEKRETATLKCYPIPRHDTVYWYQQGPGQDPQFLISFYEKMQSDKGSIPDRFSAQQFSDYHSELNMSSLELGDSALYFCASSSPPAGVLSDTQYFGPGTRLTVL.